This TCR beta chain was identified in a study of T-cell memory formation after mild COVID-19. Study background: Across donors, TCR clusters were largely donor specific.

V was cut by 6 bases and J by 8 bases, with 16 bases left in between. The CDR3 loop spans 13 amino acids. TCRdb re-called the 5' RACE reads through MiXCR, storing one row per CDR3 protein. The table records 110,000 to 150,000 distinct CDR3 sequences, roughly 13% of them present only once. This chain joins TRBV12-3 or TRBV12-4 and TRBJ1-2, with a possible D match to TRBD1 (6 bases). Material for sequencing was PBMCs or a T cell subset sorted from them (not recorded which). The sequence was collected from an adult woman who had mild COVID-19 (a few samples of this study predate the infection). Cell type and time point are not known. DNA for the CDR3: TGTGCCAGCAGCTTTGGGGGGGCGACGGGCTACACCTTC. Residues: CASSFGGATGYTF.